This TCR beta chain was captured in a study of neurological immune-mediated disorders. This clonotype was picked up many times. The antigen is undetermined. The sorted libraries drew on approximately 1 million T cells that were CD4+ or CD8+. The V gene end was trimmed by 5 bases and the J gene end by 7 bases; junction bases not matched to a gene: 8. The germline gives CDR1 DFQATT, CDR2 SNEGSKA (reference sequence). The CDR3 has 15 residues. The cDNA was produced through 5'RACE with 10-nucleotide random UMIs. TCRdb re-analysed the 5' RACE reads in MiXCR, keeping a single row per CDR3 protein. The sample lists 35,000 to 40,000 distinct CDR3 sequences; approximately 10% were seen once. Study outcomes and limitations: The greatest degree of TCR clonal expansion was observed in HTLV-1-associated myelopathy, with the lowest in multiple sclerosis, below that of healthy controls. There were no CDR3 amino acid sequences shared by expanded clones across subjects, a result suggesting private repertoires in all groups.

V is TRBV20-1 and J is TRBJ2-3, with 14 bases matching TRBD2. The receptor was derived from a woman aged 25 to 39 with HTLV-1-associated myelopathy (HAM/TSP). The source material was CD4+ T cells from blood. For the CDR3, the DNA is TGCAGTGCTGGTCCGGGGACTAGCGGGGGACATACGCAGTATTTT. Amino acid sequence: CSAGPGTSGGHTQYF.